The entry that follows covers one TCR beta chain sequence. The antigen is not known. The data belong to a study of CD8 T cells in Susac syndrome. General study points: The authors acknowledged that their TCR sequencing and HLA analysis involved a relatively small number of individuals.

Per germline, CDR1 LNHNV and CDR2 YYDKDF (reference sequence). There are 14 residues in the CDR3. V trimming: 0 bases; J trimming: 13 bases; junction bases outside the gene matches: 7. Reverse transcription of roughly 0.5 to 1 ug RNA was performed with random hexamers. MiXCR, run by TCRdb on the immunoSEQ multiplex PCR reads, gives a single entry per CDR3 protein. The data contain fewer than 150,000 distinct CDR3 sequences, about 95% of them singletons. Sequenced input: CD4+ T cells from PBMCs. The gene calls are TRBV15 and TRBJ2-5; 11 bases map to TRBD2. The clonotype was recovered from a human donor in good health. For the CDR3, the DNA is TGTGCCACCAGCAGAGATCGACTAGCGGGACCCTTGTACTTC. This translates into CATSRDRLAGPLYF. Variable domain in full (rest from reference TRBV15 and TRBJ2-5): DAMVIQNPRYQVTQFGKPVTLSCSQTLNHNVMYWYQQKSSQAPKLLFHYYDKDFNNEADTPDNFQSRRPNTSFCFLDIRSPGLGDTAMYLCATSRDRLAGPLYFGPGTRLLVL.